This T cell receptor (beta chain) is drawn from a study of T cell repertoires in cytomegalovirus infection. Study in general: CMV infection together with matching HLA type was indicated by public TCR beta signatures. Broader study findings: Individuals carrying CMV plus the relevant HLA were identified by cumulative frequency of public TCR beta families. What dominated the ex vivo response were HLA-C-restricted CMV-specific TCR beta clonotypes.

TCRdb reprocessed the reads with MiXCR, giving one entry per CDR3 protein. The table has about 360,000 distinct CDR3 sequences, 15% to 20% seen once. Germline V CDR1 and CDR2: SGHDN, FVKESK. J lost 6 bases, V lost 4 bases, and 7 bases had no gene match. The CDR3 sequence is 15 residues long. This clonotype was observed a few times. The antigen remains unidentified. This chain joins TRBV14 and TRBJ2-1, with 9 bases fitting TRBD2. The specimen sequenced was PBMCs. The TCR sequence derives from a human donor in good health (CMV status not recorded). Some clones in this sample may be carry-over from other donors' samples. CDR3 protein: CASSPSGKFPNEQFF. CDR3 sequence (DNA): TGTGCCAGCAGCCCTAGCGGGAAGTTCCCCAATGAGCAGTTCTTC.